This TCR beta chain was documented in a study of graft-versus-host responses after intestinal transplantation. Overall study context: After anti-thymocyte globulin induction, recipients took tacrolimus and steroids for two to three years.

Generated by immunoSEQ multiplex PCR, the TCRdb table keeps only in-frame clones and is missing some. This table holds fewer than 30,000 clones, 90% to 95% found once. The ends lost 3 bases at V and 4 bases at J; junction bases unmatched: 3. The length of the CDR3 is 15 residues. Germline CDR1 reads KGHSH; CDR2 reads LQKENI. General study results and limits: GvH clones were identified in recipient marrow, with some first appearing in ileum or blood.

A note on this clone: Its target is not known.

The sequence derives from a human patient who received an intestinal transplant, so some T cells may come from the graft donor. The chain carries TRBV18 and TRBJ2-5; 12 positions agree with TRBD2. The material sequenced was PBMCs, taken 18 days after transplant. CDR3 nucleotide sequence: TGTGCCAGCTCACCGCAGACTAGCGGGAGAGAGACCCAGTACTTC. This translates into CASSPQTSGRETQYF.